These T cell receptor beta chains were read from a single sample in a study of vaccination and CD4 T cells after COVID-19. For these receptors, no antigen is known. TCRdb re-derived calls from the PCR reads in MiXCR, one entry per CDR3 protein. The sample lists about 8,500 distinct CDR3 sequences, nearly 50% occurring once. The material sequenced was CD4+ T cells from blood, cultured in vitro. Source of these receptors: a human donor who had recovered from COVID-19. Each CDR3 is given with its conserved first and last residue. Fields, in order: D gene, clone size, J gene, V gene, CDR3 protein, CDR3 DNA. The D gene is left open where the match is weak. Where a row states a size, it is once, few, many or the class of an expanded clone; other rows omit it.

TRBD1,once,TRBJ1-2,TRBV5-4,CASSTDRVHGYTF,TGTGCCAGCAGCACGGACAGGGTCCATGGCTACACCTTC
-,few,TRBJ2-7,TRBV5-8,CASRDGVSYEQYF,TGTGCCAGCAGGGATGGAGTCTCCTACGAGCAGTACTTC
TRBD1,-,TRBJ2-7,TRBV24-1,CATSDFRDRSYEQYF,TGTGCCACCAGTGATTTCAGGGACAGATCCTACGAGCAGTACTTC
-,-,TRBJ1-6,TRBV6-1,CASREDGPSPLHF,TGTGCCAGCCGAGAGGACGGACCCTCACCCCTCCACTTT
TRBD2,once,TRBJ2-3,TRBV5-1,CASSPSIGGRVGADTQYF,TGCGCCAGCAGCCCGTCCATTGGCGGGAGAGTCGGAGCAGATACGCAGTATTTT
-,few,TRBJ1-6,TRBV6-1,CASRLNSPLHF,TGTGCCAGCAGACTAAATTCACCCCTCCACTTT
-,-,TRBJ2-7,TRBV12-1,CASSAADRVGGEQYF,TGTGCCAGCAGCGCCGCCGACAGGGTGGGTGGAGAGCAGTACTTC
TRBD2,-,TRBJ2-7,TRBV10-3,CAIREGLASYEQYF,TGTGCCATCAGGGAAGGACTAGCTTCCTACGAGCAGTACTTC
TRBD1,-,TRBJ1-5,TRBV28,CASRSPGQMIYSNQPQHF,TGTGCCAGCAGGTCACCGGGACAGATGATTTATAGCAATCAGCCCCAGCATTTT
-,-,TRBJ1-1,TRBV11-2,CASSLGLNTEAFF,TGTGCCAGCAGCTTAGGATTGAACACTGAAGCTTTCTTT
TRBD1,once,TRBJ2-5,TRBV6-1,CASRRDRGRVETQYF,TGTGCCAGCAGACGCGACAGGGGGCGAGTGGAGACCCAGTACTTC
-,once,TRBJ2-5,TRBV6-1,CASSEYQETQYF,TGTGCCAGCAGTGAATATCAAGAGACCCAGTACTTC
-,-,TRBJ2-1,TRBV7-2,CASSSQVNEQFF,TGTGCCAGCAGCTCCCAGGTGAATGAGCAGTTCTTC
TRBD2,once,TRBJ2-7,TRBV5-1,CASSQRTSGETYEQYF,TGCGCCAGCAGCCAAAGGACTAGCGGGGAGACCTACGAGCAGTACTTC
-,-,TRBJ2-1,TRBV5-4,CASSLVAINEQFF,TGTGCCAGCAGCTTGGTGGCTATCAATGAGCAGTTCTTC
-,-,TRBJ1-2,TRBV24-1,CATSDTSLGERSGYTF,TGTGCCACCAGTGATACCTCACTTGGGGAAAGGAGTGGCTACACCTTC
TRBD1,-,TRBJ2-3,TRBV10-1,CASSDNRGQDTQYF,TGCGCCAGCAGTGATAACAGGGGGCAAGATACGCAGTATTTT
-,-,TRBJ2-2,TRBV18,CASSPDRTNTGELFF,TGTGCCAGCTCACCGGACAGAACGAACACCGGGGAGCTGTTTTTT
-,-,TRBJ2-1,TRBV12-3/TRBV12-4,CASSPRNEQFF,TGTGCCAGCAGTCCTCGCAATGAGCAGTTCTTC
TRBD1,large,TRBJ1-5,TRBV19,CASSITGANYQPQHF,TGTGCCAGTAGTATAACAGGGGCTAATTATCAGCCCCAGCATTTT